The 12 T cell receptor beta chains below were found in one sample sequenced in a study of blood T cell repertoires in COVID-19 (dated by TCRdb to about 2020). The library was made by the immunoSEQ multiplex PCR assay. TCRdb's version of the immuneACCESS table is confined to in-frame rearrangements and falls short of the full clone set. An unresolved V gene accounts for under half of the shortfall where checked; the remainder is of unknown origin. This sample lists about 190,000 clones; about 88% were detected once. Of the sample, 5% to 7.5% is held by the ten largest clones. The sequencing sample was made of peripheral blood. These receptors came from a woman in her thirties or forties who had recovered from COVID-19.

This sequence joins TRBV19 and TRBJ1-2; D possibly corresponds to TRBD1 (6 bases). Germline CDR1 LNHDA, CDR2 SQIVND (reference sequence). The ends were cut back, 4 bases at V and 6 bases at J, with 6 bases in the middle. The CDR3 covers 11 residues. Written as DNA, the CDR3 is TGTGCCAGTAGTAACAGGGATGGCTACACCTTC. It yields the protein CASSNRDGYTF.

This chain links TRBV4-3 with TRBJ1-2; 9 positions agree with TRBD1. V gave up 2 bases and J gave up 7 bases; unmatched junction bases: 5. The CDR3 spans 14 residues. Germline V lookup: CDR1 LGHNA, CDR2 YSLEER. The CDR3 reads CASSQPDRGVGYTF. The CDR3 region has the DNA TGCGCCAGCAGCCAACCCGACAGGGGGGTTGGCTACACCTTC.

This clone is a singleton in its sample. The same CDR3 also results from other DNA sequences found in this sample. The chain carries TRBV30 and TRBJ2-2; no definite D call. V was clipped by 0 bases and J by 4 bases, with 6 bases between them. This CDR3 contains 13 residues. CDR1 GTSNPN and CDR2 SVGIG come from the germline V gene (reference sequence). CDR3 sequence: CAWSVTGTGELFF. The DNA for the CDR3 is TGTGCCTGGAGTGTAACGGGCACCGGGGAGCTGTTTTTT.

The rearrangement uses TRBV27 and TRBJ1-4; TRBD1 aligns across 11 bases. V lost 2 bases, J lost 8 bases, and 1 base stayed unmatched. This CDR3 has 14 residues. CDR1 and CDR2 from the germline V gene are MNHEY and SMNVEV (reference sequence). The CDR3 reads CASSLRTGGEKLFF. CDR3 bases: TGTGCCAGCAGTTTAAGGACAGGGGGCGAAAAACTGTTTTTT.

The rearrangement uses TRBV18 and TRBJ1-2, with no clear D. The V end was cut by 3 bases, the J end by 2 bases, with 16 bases between. From germline, CDR1 is KGHSH and CDR2 LQKENI. This CDR3 has 16 residues. The CDR3 nucleotides read TGTGCCAGCTCACCGTCTGCGGGCCAGGAGAACTATGGCTACACCTTC. Protein: CASSPSAGQENYGYTF.

The chain is built from TRBV9 and TRBJ2-7; D unclear. The CDR3 totals 14 residues. Germline V gene lookup returns CDR1 SGDLS and CDR2 YYNGEE. V was trimmed by 0 bases and J by 2 bases, leaving 9 bases between them. The CDR3 spells CASSVEASPYEQYF. In nucleotides, the CDR3 is TGTGCCAGCAGCGTAGAAGCGTCTCCCTACGAGCAGTACTTC. Full variable domain (remainder filled in from reference TRBV9 and TRBJ2-7): DSGVTQTPKHLITATGQRVTLRCSPRSGDLSVYWYQQSLDQGLQFLIQYYNGEERAKGNILERFSAQQFPDLHSELNLSSLELGDSALYFCASSVEASPYEQYFGPGTRLTVT.

V is TRBV7-9 and J is TRBJ1-4, with D possibly matching TRBD1 (5 bases). This CDR3 is 13 amino acids long. Germline V lookup: CDR1 SEHNR, CDR2 FQNEAQ (reference sequence). Trimming stripped 11 bases from V and 5 bases from J, with 15 bases between. CDR3 sequence reads: CAAQDGPNEKLFF. In nucleotides, the CDR3 is TGTGCCGCACAGGACGGTCCGAATGAAAAACTGTTTTTT.

The chain is built from TRBV6-4 and TRBJ2-3; 7 bases agree with TRBD2. The CDR3 length is 15 residues. The V gene end was trimmed by 8 bases and the J gene end by 2 bases; junction bases not matched to a gene: 10. Germline values: CDR1 MRHNA, CDR2 SNTAGT. CDR3 amino acids: CASALGSGTTDTQYF. The CDR3 nucleotides are TGTGCCAGCGCCCTAGGAAGCGGGACCACAGATACGCAGTATTTT.

The chain is built from TRBV18 and TRBJ2-2; D not resolved. Germline CDR1 and CDR2: KGHSH and LQKENI. V was pared by 3 bases and J by 2 bases, with 4 bases between. This CDR3 is 13 amino acids long. The CDR3 loop is CASSPSNTGELFF. DNA for the CDR3: TGTGCCAGCTCACCTTCTAACACCGGGGAGCTGTTTTTT. Full variable domain (outside the CDR3, taken from reference TRBV18 and TRBJ2-2): NAGVMQNPRHLVRRRGQEARLRCSPMKGHSHVYWYRQLPEEGLKFMVYLQKENIIDESGMPKERFSAEFPKEGPSILRIQQVVRGDSAAYFCASSPSNTGELFFGEGSRLTVL.

The CDR3 coding sequence is TGCAGTGCTAGCCAGGGACAGGTCTACACCTTC. Amino acid sequence: CSASQGQVYTF. The chain joins TRBV20-1 to TRBJ1-2; the match to TRBD1 covers 8 bases. Germline CDR1 DFQATT, CDR2 SNEGSKA (reference sequence). With V trimmed by 3 bases and J by 10 bases, 4 bases remained unmatched. The CDR3 has 11 residues.

The CDR3 DNA reads TGTGCCAGCAGCTTACTAACAGGGGAAACAAACTATGGCTACACCTTC. Encoded protein: CASSLLTGETNYGYTF. The V call is TRBV21-1, the J call TRBJ1-2; the DNA was not used to check the table's D call, TRBD1. TRBV21-1 is flagged as a pseudogene. CDR3 length: 16 residues.

V and J are TRBV19 and TRBJ1-5; 9 nucleotides line up with TRBD1. V trimming: 3 bases; J trimming: 7 bases; junction bases outside the gene matches: 7. CDR1 LNHDA and CDR2 SQIVND come from the germline V gene (reference sequence). CDR3 length: 15 residues. CDR3 bases: TGTGCCAGTAGTATTCGGGGACAGGGTGAACAGCCCCAGCATTTT. Its protein product is CASSIRGQGEQPQHF. Full variable domain (rest looked up from reference TRBV19 and TRBJ1-5): DGGITQSPKYLFRKEGQNVTLSCEQNLNHDAMYWYRQDPGQGLRLIYYSQIVNDFQKGDIAEGYSVSREKKESFPLTVTSAQKNPTAFYLCASSIRGQGEQPQHFGDGTRLSIL.